This T cell receptor beta chain was profiled in a study of a mutant IDH1 vaccine in newly diagnosed glioma. Time point of the sample: week 35, safety follow-up. Vaccinated patients received 300 ug of mutant IDH1 20-mer peptide per dose, with topical imiquimod. Produced via immunoSEQ multiplex PCR; TCRdb's table is partial and in-frame only. The data contain roughly 60,000 clones, about four fifths of them singletons. In regard to this clone: Its antigen is still unknown.

CDR1 is MNHNS and CDR2 is SASEGT in the germline V gene. The CDR3 runs to 15 residues. V lost 5 bases, J lost 2 bases, and 5 bases stayed unmatched. This chain joins TRBV6-1 and TRBJ2-5; 10 nucleotides align to TRBD2. The TCR sequence derives from a man aged 35 to 55 with glioma. Specimen: PBMCs, collected from a glioma patient whose treatment included an IDH1 peptide vaccine. CDR3 in DNA: TGTGCCAGCAGTCCAGTAGCGGGGGGACAAGAGACCCAGTACTTC. It specifies CASSPVAGGQETQYF.